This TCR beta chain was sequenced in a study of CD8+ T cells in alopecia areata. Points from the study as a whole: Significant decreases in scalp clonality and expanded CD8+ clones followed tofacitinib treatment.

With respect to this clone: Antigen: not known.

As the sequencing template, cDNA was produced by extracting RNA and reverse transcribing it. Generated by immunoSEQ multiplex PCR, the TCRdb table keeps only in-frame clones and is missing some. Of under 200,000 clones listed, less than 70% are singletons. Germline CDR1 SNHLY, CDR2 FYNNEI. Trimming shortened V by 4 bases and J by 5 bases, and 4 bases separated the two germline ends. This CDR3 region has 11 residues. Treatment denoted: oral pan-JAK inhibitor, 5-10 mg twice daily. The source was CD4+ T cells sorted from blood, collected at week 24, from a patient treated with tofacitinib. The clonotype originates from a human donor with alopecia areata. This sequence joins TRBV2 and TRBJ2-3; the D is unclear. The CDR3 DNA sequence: TGTGCCAGCAGTGCCGGAGATACGCAGTATTTT. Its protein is CASSAGDTQYF.